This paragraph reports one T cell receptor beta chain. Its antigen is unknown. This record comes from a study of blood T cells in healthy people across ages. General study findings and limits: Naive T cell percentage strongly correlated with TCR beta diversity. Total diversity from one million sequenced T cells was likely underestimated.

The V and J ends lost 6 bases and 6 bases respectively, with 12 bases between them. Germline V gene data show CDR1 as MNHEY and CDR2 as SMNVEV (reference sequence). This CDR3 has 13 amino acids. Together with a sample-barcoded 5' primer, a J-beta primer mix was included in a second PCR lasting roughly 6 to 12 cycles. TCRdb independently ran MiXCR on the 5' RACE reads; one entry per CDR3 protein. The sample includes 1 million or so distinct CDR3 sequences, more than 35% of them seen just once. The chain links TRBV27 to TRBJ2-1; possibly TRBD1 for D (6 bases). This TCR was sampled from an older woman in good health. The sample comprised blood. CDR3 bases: TGTGCCAGCAGAAGGGTAGGGGGCAATGAGCAGTTCTTC. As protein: CASRRVGGNEQFF.